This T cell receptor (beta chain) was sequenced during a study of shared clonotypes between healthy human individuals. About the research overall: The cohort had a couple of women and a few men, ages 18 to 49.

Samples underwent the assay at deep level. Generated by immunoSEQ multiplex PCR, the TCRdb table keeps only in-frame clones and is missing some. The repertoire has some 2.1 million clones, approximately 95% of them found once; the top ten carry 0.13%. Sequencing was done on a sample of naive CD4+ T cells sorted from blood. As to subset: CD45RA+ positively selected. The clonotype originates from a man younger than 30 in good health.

The CDR3 DNA follows: TGTGCCTACTCCTTGGGACAGGGGCCAGATACGCAGTATTTT. Amino acid sequence: CAYSLGQGPDTQYF. The V call is TRBV30, the J call TRBJ2-3, with 10 bases that match TRBD1. After removal of 7 bases from V and 4 bases from J, the junction contained 8 bases not matched to a gene. The germline V gene encodes CDR1 GTSNPN and CDR2 SVGIG (reference sequence). This CDR3 comprises 14 residues. Full variable domain (rest looked up from reference TRBV30 and TRBJ2-3): SQTIHQWPATLVQPVGSPLSLECTVEGTSNPNLYWYRQAAGRGLQLLFYSVGIGQISSEVPQNLSASRPQDRQFILSSKKLLLSDSGFYLCAYSLGQGPDTQYFGPGTRLTVL.